A single T cell receptor (beta chain) is shown here with its context. This clone was seen only a few times. The antigen it recognizes is unknown. No much larger clone exists at a distance of one base, and base qualities are not known. Genomic DNA was the input for TRB sequencing, which was run either with the immunoSEQ assay at survey resolution or with the hsTCRB kit. The authors' analysis ran thus. The immunoSEQ software handled the initial read processing, while the LymphoSeq R package was used for the repertoire analyses. For each TRB dataset, clonality was calculated as 1 minus normalized Shannon entropy, and the Gini coefficient was computed as well. Phenotypes of unsorted samples were inferred by mapping TRB sequences from sorted subsets of the recipient or donor onto the same recipient's unsorted samples. TCRdb retrieved this table from immuneACCESS and kept in-frame rearrangements only. Not all clones are present; in checked studies, unresolved V genes account for under half, and no reason is known for the remainder. The DNA was the basis for D and trimming; V, J and clone size are from that table. For this sample, more than 35,000 clones appear and none is a singleton. The ten largest clones capture roughly 2.5% of the sample.

This sample is part of a study of T cells after posttransplantation cyclophosphamide (dated by TCRdb to the mid-2010s). Looking at the study overall: T cell repertoire reconstitution was tracked by TRB sequencing after myeloablative bone marrow transplantation in which posttransplantation cyclophosphamide was used as GVHD prophylaxis. Antigen receptor sequencing covered samples from a few dozen PTCy-treated patients and over 15 of their related bone marrow donors. TRB sequencing was performed on blood from all 34 PTCy patients with 1-year posttransplant specimens. Up to 3 additional blood samples from 2 to 5.2 years after transplant were also TRB-sequenced in 3 patients, as was pretransplant blood from a handful of patients. Because TRA and TRB clonality correlated tightly in some ten samples, later TCR analyses were limited to TRB. Public TRB sequences were checked against a database of over 3,500 sequences associated with responses to pathogens, tumor antigens, self-antigens and alloantigens. On the study overall, not on this receptor specifically: Donor-recipient similarity was low at 1-2 months but rose over the first year, and later blood repertoires were often dominated by donor CD8+ memory clones. Across 45 or so patients, recipient CMV seropositivity and CMV reactivation were highly associated with TRB clonality; PTCy diversity was similar to CNI/methotrexate controls. The TRB repertoires of T cells infiltrating skin or GI tract showed only limited overlap with the TRB repertoires of T cells in blood.

On the day of marrow donation, related bone marrow donors gave peripheral blood samples. Peripheral blood and bone marrow mononuclear cells were isolated by Ficoll-Hypaque density centrifugation and cryopreserved. The TCR originated in a man aged 50 to 60 in good health, CMV-negative, and a related stem cell transplant donor. Material for sequencing was PBMCs.

The CDR3 region reads CASSLAAGVLEQYF. Read as DNA, the sequence is TGTGCCAGTAGTCTTGCAGCGGGAGTGCTTGAGCAGTACTTC. The chain is made from TRBV19 and TRBJ2-7, with 8 bases in between that match TRBD2. Inclusive of the bounding cysteine and phenylalanine, the CDR3 is 14 residues long. Only CDR3 DNA is held: 42 bases, read in frame from base 1. The germline V gene (reference sequence) specifies LNHDA as CDR1 and SQIVND as CDR2. V lost 5 bases and J lost 7 bases, and the count of bases not matched to a germline gene is 10.